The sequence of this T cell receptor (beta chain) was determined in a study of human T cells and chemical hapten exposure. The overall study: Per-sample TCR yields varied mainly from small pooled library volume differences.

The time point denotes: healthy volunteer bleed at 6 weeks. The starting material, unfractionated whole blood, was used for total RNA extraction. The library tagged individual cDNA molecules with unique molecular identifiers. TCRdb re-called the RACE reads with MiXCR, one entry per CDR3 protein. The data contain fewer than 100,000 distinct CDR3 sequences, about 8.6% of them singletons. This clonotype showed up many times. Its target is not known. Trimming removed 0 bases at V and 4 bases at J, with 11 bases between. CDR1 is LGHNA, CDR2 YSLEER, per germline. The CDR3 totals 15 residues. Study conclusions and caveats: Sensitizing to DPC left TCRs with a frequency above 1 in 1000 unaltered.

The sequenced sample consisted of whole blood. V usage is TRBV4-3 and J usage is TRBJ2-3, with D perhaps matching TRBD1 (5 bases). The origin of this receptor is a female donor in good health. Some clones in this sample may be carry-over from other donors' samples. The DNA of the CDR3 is TGCGCCAGCAGCCAAGATAGGCAGGGTGCAGATACGCAGTATTTT. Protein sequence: CASSQDRQGADTQYF.